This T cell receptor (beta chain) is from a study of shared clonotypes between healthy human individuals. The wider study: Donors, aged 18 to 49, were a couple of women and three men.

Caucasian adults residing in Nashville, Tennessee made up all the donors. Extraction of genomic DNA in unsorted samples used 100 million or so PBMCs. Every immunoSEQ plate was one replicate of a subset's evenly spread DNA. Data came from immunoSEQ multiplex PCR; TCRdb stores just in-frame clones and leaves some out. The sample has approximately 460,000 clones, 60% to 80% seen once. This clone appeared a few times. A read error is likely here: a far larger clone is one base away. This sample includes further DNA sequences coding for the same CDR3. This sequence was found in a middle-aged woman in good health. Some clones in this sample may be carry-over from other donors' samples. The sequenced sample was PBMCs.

CDR3 amino acids: CATSKGYTEAFF. CDR3 bases: TGTGCCACCAGCAAGGGGTACACTGAAGCTTTCTTT. This chain links TRBV15 with TRBJ1-1; D is possibly TRBD1 (5 bases). The CDR3 spans 12 residues. Germline CDR1 LNHNV, CDR2 YYDKDF (reference sequence). V lost 4 bases, J lost 3 bases, and 6 bases lay in between. The full variable domain, completed using reference TRBV15 and TRBJ1-1, is DAMVIQNPRYQVTQFGKPVTLSCSQTLNHNVMYWYQQKSSQAPKLLFHYYDKDFNNEADTPDNFQSRRPNTSFCFLDIRSPGLGDTAMYLCATSKGYTEAFFGQGTRLTVV.